This TCR beta chain was recorded in a study of CD8 T cells in Susac syndrome. Study-level findings and limits: The authors acknowledged that the study's TCR sequencing and HLA analysis involved relatively few individuals.

Peripheral blood CD8+ and CD4+ T cells were profiled by TCR beta sequencing. Both CD4+ and CD8+ T cells were negatively isolated, and TEMRA cells underwent FACS enrichment. Trimming left V 4 bases short and J 4 bases short, with 5 bases between. The CDR3 sequence is 11 residues long. CDR1 is GTSNPN and CDR2 is SVGIG in the germline V gene (reference sequence). Reverse transcription of about 0.5 to 1 ug RNA was carried out with random hexamers. The immunoSEQ assay covered 54 Vbeta and 13 Jbeta segments for CDR3. TCRdb ran MiXCR on the immunoSEQ multiplex PCR reads and lists one entry per CDR3 protein. The sample holds more than 65,000 distinct CDR3 sequences, around 93% seen once. Turning to this clonotype: Its target is unknown.

The origin of this receptor is a human donor in good health. The sequencing sample was made of CD8+ T cells from PBMCs. This chain connects TRBV30 to TRBJ2-1; D ambiguous. CDR3: CAWMEYNEQFF. DNA of the CDR3: TGTGCCTGGATGGAATACAATGAGCAGTTCTTC.